This T cell receptor (beta chain) stems from a study of blood T cell repertoires in COVID-19. Study in general: PBMCs, B-cell-depleted T cells, or T cells were the source of the cDNA or gDNA that made up the material.

Recruited during active infection, patients (from Seattle) were subsequently followed longitudinally. The authors' processing: Amplification of reference gene primers provided the estimated nucleated cell counts. The data were produced by immunoSEQ multiplex PCR, yet TCRdb's version contains in-frame clones alone and is incomplete. V, J and clone size reflect that table, while D and trimming were determined from the DNA. The repertoire holds more than 200,000 clones, with 75% to 90% as singletons. Sequencing input: peripheral blood. This receptor was taken from a man aged 25 to 40 with COVID-19, enrolled during active disease.

CDR3 DNA sequence: TGTGCCCGGTACCATAACAGGGACGCCGGGGAGCTGTTTTTT. This translates into CARYHNRDAGELFF. V gene TRBV30 combines with J gene TRBJ2-2; a possible D gene is TRBD1 (6 bases). The ends were cut back, 8 bases at V and 6 bases at J, with 19 bases in the middle. Germline V gene sequence: CDR1 GTSNPN, CDR2 SVGIG (reference sequence). CDR3 length equals 14 residues.